This T cell receptor beta chain was recorded in a study of cytomegalovirus exposure and HLA in healthy donors. A multiplex PCR was run with 60 Vbeta primers and 13 Jbeta primers. Measured with immunoSEQ multiplex PCR; TCRdb has only the in-frame clones, and not every one. The sample has 150,000 to 200,000 clones; roughly 80% are singletons. Germline CDR1 is SGDLS and CDR2 is YYNGEE. The CDR3 has 14 amino acids. V was trimmed by 3 bases and J by 5 bases, leaving 15 bases between them. J is TRBJ2-7 and V is TRBV9; D is perhaps TRBD1 (5 bases). Sequenced input: PBMCs. This clonotype was sampled from a female donor in good health and CMV-seronegative. The CDR3: CASSAWGRVDEQYF. DNA of the CDR3: TGTGCCAGCAGCGCCTGGGGCAGGGTCGACGAGCAGTACTTC.